Detailed here is one T cell receptor beta chain. Its cognate antigen has yet to be identified. No much larger clonotype is one base removed from it; base qualities were not supplied. This sample was taken from a study of T cell responses to AZD1222 COVID-19 vaccine (dated by TCRdb to about 2021). With respect to the entire study: TCR sequencing was performed for 233 trial participants, of whom some 200 were given two doses of AZD1222 and approximately 26 were given two doses of MenACWY control vaccine. Trial participants were enrolled by age into 18-55, 56-69 and 70-plus year subgroups, with around 150, 28 and 57 TCR-sequenced participants respectively.

Per the publication, the time point label means: about 28 days (+/-7) after the second vaccine dose. AZD1222 recipients whose second dose came at about 4 weeks and those whose second dose came at about 12 weeks were combined into one group, since spike-specific TCR depth and breadth did not differ between the two schedules. Vaccinee samples came from UK trials COV001 and COV002, including a single-blind randomized controlled phase 2/3 trial of AZD1222 (ChAdOx1 nCoV-19) in healthy adults. Trial participant PBMC samples were collected at day 0 and day 28 after the second dose for TCRbeta chain sequencing. The CDR3 regions of human TCRbeta chains were subjected to immunosequencing. The original methods were these. TCRs in the repertoires were compared against a reference library of SARS-CoV-2-specific TCRs that had been generated with the MIRA antigen-specificity platform. Breadth was defined as the fraction of unique TCRs that were SARS-CoV-2-associated, and depth was defined as the fraction of total T cells that were SARS-CoV-2-associated. Using the MIRA data, each spike-specific TCR was mapped to the spike region that the TCR reacts to and placed in a CD4 or CD8 class. Log10-transformed breadth and depth values were compared by one-way ANOVA with Sidak's multiple comparisons tests. The immuneACCESS repertoire file appears here via TCRdb, limited to in-frame rearrangements. These files lack a portion of the clones; in checked studies, under half of the deficit traces to unresolved V genes, and the cause of the others is not known. For V, J and clone size, that table is used; D and trimming come from the DNA. For this sample there are roughly 24,000 clones; 80% to 90% appear just once. Roughly 2.7% of the sample goes to the ten largest clones.

Overall results and qualifications from the work: Because no day 14 peak-response samples were available, repertoires were characterized only after the peak T cell response. Most participants were white British and females outnumbered males, and the authors suggested that clonal diversity may have been underestimated. The vaccine-associated CD4 TCRs covered the entire spike protein, and the dominant responses fell in regions 160-218 and 743-854. Conclusions about previously exposed vaccinees are limited, since just a handful of AZD1222 recipients were seropositive for SARS-CoV-2 at baseline. After two AZD1222 doses, spike-specific TCR breadth and depth were significantly higher than at day 0 and than in MenACWY recipients. The 56-69-year group was small, and its depth increase did not reach significance, likely because of low power. Reportedly, almost half of the unique spike-specific TCRs recognized epitopes lying outside the regions that are mutated in the B.1.351 and B.1.1.7 variants.

The germline V gene gives CDR1 as KGHSH and CDR2 as LQKENI. Trimming takes 3 bases from V and 0 bases from J, and the germline ends sit 5 bases apart. The CDR3 spans 13 residues, from the cysteine through the phenylalanine. Only CDR3 DNA remains: 39 bases, in frame from the first base. The chain is assembled from TRBV18 and TRBJ2-5; confidence is insufficient to name the D gene. This receptor was identified in an adult who received the AZD1222 COVID-19 vaccine. Here the sequenced sample was peripheral blood, taken 28 days after the second AZD1222 dose. Here is the DNA: TGTGCCAGCTCACCTCCGAACCAAGAGACCCAGTACTTC. Translated, this gives CASSPPNQETQYF.